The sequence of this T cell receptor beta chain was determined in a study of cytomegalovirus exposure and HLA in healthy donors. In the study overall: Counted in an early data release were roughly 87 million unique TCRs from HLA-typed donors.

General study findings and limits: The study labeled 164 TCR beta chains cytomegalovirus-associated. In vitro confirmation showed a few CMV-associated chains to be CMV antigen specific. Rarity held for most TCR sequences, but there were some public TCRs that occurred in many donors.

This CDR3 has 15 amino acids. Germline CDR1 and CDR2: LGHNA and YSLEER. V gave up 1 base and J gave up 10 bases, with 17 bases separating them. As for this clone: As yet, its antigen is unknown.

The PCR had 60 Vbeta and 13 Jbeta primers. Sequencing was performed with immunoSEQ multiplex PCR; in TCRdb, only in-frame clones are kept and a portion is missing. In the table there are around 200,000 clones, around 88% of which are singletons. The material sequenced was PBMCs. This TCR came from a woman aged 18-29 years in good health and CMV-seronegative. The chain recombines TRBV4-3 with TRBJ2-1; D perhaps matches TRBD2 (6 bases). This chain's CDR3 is CASSQAESGVGEQFF. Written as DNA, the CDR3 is TGCGCCAGCAGCCAAGCCGAATCGGGAGTTGGCGAGCAGTTCTTC.